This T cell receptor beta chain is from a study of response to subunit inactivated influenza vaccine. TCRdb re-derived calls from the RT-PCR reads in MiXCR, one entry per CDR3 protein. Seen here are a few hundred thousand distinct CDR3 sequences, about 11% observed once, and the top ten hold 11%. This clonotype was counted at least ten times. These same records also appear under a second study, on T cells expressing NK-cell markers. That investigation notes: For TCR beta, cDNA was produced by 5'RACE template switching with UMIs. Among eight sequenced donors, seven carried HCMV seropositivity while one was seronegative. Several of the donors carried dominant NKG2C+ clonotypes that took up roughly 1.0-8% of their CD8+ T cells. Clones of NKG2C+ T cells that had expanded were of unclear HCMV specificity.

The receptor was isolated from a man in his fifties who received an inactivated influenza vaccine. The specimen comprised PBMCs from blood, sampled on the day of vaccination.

The CDR3 coding sequence is TGTGCCAGCAGTTTATGGTCCTACCTCCGGGACAGCAATCAGCCCCAGCATTTT. Its translation: CASSLWSYLRDSNQPQHF. The chain joins TRBV28 to TRBJ1-5, with a possible D match to TRBD1 (5 bases). Trimming removed 0 bases from V and 1 base from J, with 16 bases in between. The CDR3 loop spans 18 amino acids. In germline, CDR1 is MDHEN, CDR2 SYDVKM. Together with reference TRBV28 and TRBJ1-5, the CDR3 gives the full variable domain: DVKVTQSSRYLVKRTGEKVFLECVQDMDHENMFWYRQDPGLGLRLIYFSYDVKMKEKGDIPEGYSVSREKKERFSLILESASTNQTSMYLCASSLWSYLRDSNQPQHFGDGTRLSIL.